This record concerns one T cell receptor beta chain sequence. RNA transcripts were the template for amplifying TCR beta CDR3 regions. Researchers ran a first-round RT-PCR on the TCR CDR3 using the HTBI primer set. TCRdb re-derived calls from the multiplex PCR reads in MiXCR, one entry per CDR3 protein. This table holds approximately 330,000 distinct CDR3 sequences, over 15% found once. This sample was included in a study of T cells in Graves' hyperthyroidism and ophthalmopathy. In the study overall: Peripheral blood was secured at the point of initial diagnosis, before any treatment.

No progression to ophthalmopathy during 18 months of follow-up defined stable disease. In making diagnoses, clinical symptoms, serum thyroxine and TRAb, thyroid ultrasound and orbital computed tomography were all used. Fresh peripheral blood, approximately 10 ml, yielded the PBMCs. V was trimmed by 6 bases and J by 9 bases, leaving 18 bases between them. CDR3 length equals 14 residues. Germline CDR1 and CDR2: SGHAT and FQNNGV. The chain couples TRBV11-2 to TRBJ2-1; D is tentatively TRBD1 or TRBD2 (6 bases each). The sequencing sample was made of blood. This receptor was obtained from a woman in her 50s with Graves' hyperthyroidism. This CDR3 reads CASSYRGAESEQFF. CDR3 sequence (DNA): TGTGCCAGCAGTTATAGGGGGGCTGAAAGTGAGCAGTTCTTC.